This is a list of T cell receptor beta chains from one sample in a study of patients and donors after allogeneic stem cell transplantation. TCRdb passed the RT-PCR reads through MiXCR, listing each CDR3 protein once. The sample contains about a million distinct CDR3 sequences, 15% to 20% of which appear only once. Input material: blood, either unsorted or a sorted T cell fraction (not recorded which). The receptors come from a human donor who was either an allogeneic HSCT recipient or a stem cell or donor lymphocyte infusion donor (not recorded which). It is not recorded whose cells these are; they may come from a transplant donor. Each CDR3 is given with its conserved first and last residue. Fields, in order: J gene, V gene, CDR3 protein.

TRBJ2-1,TRBV20-1,CSAHNRDIEQFF
TRBJ1-4,TRBV6-5,CASSYTGTGREKLFF
TRBJ2-3,TRBV5-1,CASSPGRSTDTQYF
TRBJ2-5,TRBV12-5,CASGFAFQETQYF
TRBJ2-1,TRBV2,CASSATGGPFEQFF
TRBJ2-3,TRBV11-2,CASSLVRGTDTQYF
TRBJ2-5,TRBV29-1,CSVDGTSGRVGKTQYF
TRBJ2-7,TRBV9,CASSPGGIAGDYEQYF
TRBJ2-7,TRBV7-9,CASSPADYYEQYF
TRBJ1-4,TRBV18,CASSPSGRGGEKLFF
TRBJ2-7,TRBV6-4,CASGRQVLTYEQYF
TRBJ1-5,TRBV24-1,CATSEGTRDNQPQHF
TRBJ2-1,TRBV24-1,CATSDHNPGTGSEYYNEQFF
TRBJ1-2,TRBV7-3,CASSLADDKYYGYTF
TRBJ2-3,TRBV5-6,CASSLLVGGDTQYF
TRBJ2-4,TRBV11-2,CASSLDVSPIGIQYF
TRBJ2-1,TRBV6-2/TRBV6-3,CASMDFSGTAYNEQFF
TRBJ1-5,TRBV12-3/TRBV12-4,CASSLQQGPRYPQHF